One sample yielded the 11 T cell receptor beta chains listed below, sequenced in a study of cytomegalovirus exposure and HLA in healthy donors. The PCR was carried out with 60 Vbeta primers and 13 Jbeta primers. Some clones are missing from TCRdb's copy, which holds only in-frame ones; the method was immunoSEQ multiplex PCR. The sample has about 160,000 clones; less than 90% are singletons. Sequenced input: PBMCs. These receptors all stem from a woman younger than 30 in good health and CMV-seronegative.

The chain couples TRBV5-1 to TRBJ2-1, with TRBD2 matching 7 bases. The CDR3 covers 16 residues. V was clipped by 4 bases and J by 2 bases; unmatched bases: 9. Germline V gene sequence: CDR1 SGHRS, CDR2 YFSETQ. CDR3 sequence reads: CASSPGPSGAYNEQFF. CDR3 bases: TGCGCCAGCAGCCCGGGACCTAGCGGAGCCTACAATGAGCAGTTCTTC.

V is TRBV6-1 and J is TRBJ2-5; D remains unclear. The V end was cut by 7 bases, the J end by 5 bases, with 17 bases between. The CDR3 spans 14 residues. Germline V CDR1 and CDR2: MNHNS, SASEGT. The CDR3 loop reads CASKRTRFRETQYF. CDR3 nucleotide sequence: TGTGCCAGCAAGCGAACGAGGTTCCGGGAGACCCAGTACTTC.

The J gene is TRBJ2-2, the V gene TRBV28, with 9 bases fitting TRBD1. The CDR3 totals 16 residues. From germline, CDR1 is MDHEN and CDR2 SYDVKM. The V gene end was trimmed by 4 bases and the J gene end by 4 bases; junction bases not matched to a gene: 7. The CDR3 bases are TGTGCCAGCAGTTCATTACAGGGGGCGAGCACCGGGGAGCTGTTTTTT. Translated: CASSSLQGASTGELFF.

V usage is TRBV7-8 and J usage is TRBJ2-2; D ambiguous. Trimming cost V 4 bases and J 8 bases, with 17 bases left between them. The CDR3 runs to 15 residues. Germline loops: CDR1 SGHVS, CDR2 FQNEAQ. The CDR3 reads CASSSRLDRSGELFF. The CDR3 coding sequence is TGTGCCAGCAGCTCTCGACTGGATCGTTCGGGGGAGCTGTTTTTT.

The CDR3 spells CASSEPQGAQETQYF. The CDR3 DNA reads as TGTGCCAGCAGTGAACCCCAGGGGGCACAGGAGACCCAGTACTTC. J is TRBJ2-5 and V is TRBV6-1; 8 bases fit TRBD1. Unmatched junction bases numbered 7, after V lost 2 bases and J lost 5 bases. Germline V gives CDR1 MNHNS, CDR2 SASEGT. This CDR3 is built from 15 residues.

CDR3 nucleotides: TGTGCCAGCTCACCAAGCATGACTAGCGGATCGGGCGAGCAGTACTTC. Its protein is CASSPSMTSGSGEQYF. The V gene is TRBV18, the J gene TRBJ2-7; TRBD2 aligns across 9 bases. V was pared by 2 bases and J by 6 bases, with 11 bases of the junction left unmatched. Germline CDR1 KGHSH, CDR2 LQKENI. There are 16 residues in the CDR3.

This sequence joins TRBV5-1 and TRBJ2-1, with 12 bases that match TRBD2. CDR3 length: 16 residues. The germline V gene encodes CDR1 SGHRS and CDR2 YFSETQ. The V segment lost 0 bases and the J segment 9 bases; nucleotides outside the gene matches: 7. DNA of the CDR3: TGCGCCAGCAGCTTGGGGCCTAGCGGGGGGGCCGGTGAGCAGTTCTTC. Its translation is CASSLGPSGGAGEQFF.

The chain joins TRBV30 to TRBJ1-5; D unclear. The V gene's germline CDR1 is GTSNPN and CDR2 SVGIG (reference sequence). V was trimmed by 3 bases and J by 9 bases, leaving 15 bases between them. The CDR3 runs to 13 residues. The CDR3: CAWRASGFGPQHF. The CDR3 coding sequence is TGTGCCTGGAGAGCGTCCGGATTCGGGCCCCAGCATTTT.

The chain is built from TRBV29-1 and TRBJ2-3; 11 positions agree with TRBD1. V trimming: 6 bases; J trimming: 3 bases; junction bases outside the gene matches: 5. CDR1 and CDR2 from the germline V gene are SQVTM and ANQGSEA. The CDR3 is 14 residues long. CDR3 sequence: CSVGQGGLTDTQYF. CDR3 DNA: TGCAGCGTGGGACAGGGGGGACTTACAGATACGCAGTATTTT.

V usage is TRBV9 and J usage is TRBJ2-7; 9 positions match TRBD1. The germline gives CDR1 SGDLS, CDR2 YYNGEE. V was clipped by 3 bases and J by 2 bases; unmatched bases: 3. This CDR3 comprises 14 residues. The CDR3 DNA is TGTGCCAGCAGCGCGGGGACAGGGCCCTACGAGCAGTACTTC. Encoded protein: CASSAGTGPYEQYF.

V is TRBV10-3 and J is TRBJ2-1; D gene ambiguous. Trimming stripped 3 bases from V and 7 bases from J, with 4 bases between. CDR3 length: 11 residues. From germline, CDR1 is ENHRY and CDR2 SYGVKD. The CDR3 nucleotides are TGTGCCATCAGTGATCCGAATGAGCAGTTCTTC. This gives the protein CAISDPNEQFF.